This T cell receptor beta chain is from a study of blood T cells in healthy people across ages. Primers used in a second PCR of about 6 to 12 cycles were a sample-barcoded 5' primer and a J-beta primer mix. Every single cDNA molecule received a tag from a template-switch adaptor with 12 random nucleotides. TCRdb ran MiXCR on the 5' RACE reads and lists one entry per CDR3 protein. The table lists approximately 960,000 distinct CDR3 sequences, about 28% of them singletons. The germline gives CDR1 SGHRS, CDR2 YFSETQ. The CDR3 contains 14 residues. V lost 3 bases and J lost 10, with 14 bases in between. A further study also used this sample, focusing on T cells of mothers and their children.

The sequence was obtained from a woman in her thirties or forties in good health. J is TRBJ1-6 and V is TRBV5-1, with no clear D. Sequenced input: blood. The DNA for the CDR3 is TGCGCCAGCAGCTGGGAAGGTCTGCGATCACCCCTCCACTTT. This translates into CASSWEGLRSPLHF.